The clone carrying this T cell receptor beta chain came up a few times. In the authors' workflow: For nucleated cells, counts were estimated from reference gene primer amplification. TCRdb's copy holds only in-frame clones and misses some; the assay was immunoSEQ multiplex PCR. The DNA was the basis for D and trimming; V, J and clone size are from that table. The data show roughly 230,000 clones, with 83% seen just once and just over 8.5% held by the top ten. This sample stems from a study of blood T cell repertoires in COVID-19. Looking at the study overall: Specimens from acute and convalescent COVID-19 originated in the United States, Italy and Spain. Sample material is recorded as cDNA or gDNA derived from T cells, B-cell-depleted T cells, or PBMCs.

Germline V gives CDR1 SGHTA, CDR2 FQGNSA. Trimming left V 1 base short and J 7 bases short, with 14 bases between. The CDR3 sequence is 16 residues long. This chain links TRBV7-2 with TRBJ1-6, with no clear D. The sequenced sample was peripheral blood. This TCR derives from a man aged 40-55 years with active or convalescent COVID-19. For the CDR3, the DNA is TGTGCCAGCAGCTTAGGGATGGAGGTCGGGAATTCACCCCTCCACTTT. The encoded protein is CASSLGMEVGNSPLHF.